The rows below give T cell receptor beta chains drawn from one sample of a study of T cells in severe cutaneous drug reactions. TCRdb re-called the multiplex PCR reads and gives one entry per CDR3 protein, without DNA. Recorded for this sample: around 1,000 distinct CDR3 sequences. Sequences were obtained from PBMCs. The receptors stem from a human donor with Stevens-Johnson syndrome, a severe cutaneous drug reaction. Both conserved end residues are part of each CDR3. Clone size is given for some rows only: seen once, a few or many times, or a class if the clone is expanded.

>TRBJ2-1|-|TRBV3-1
CASSPGLAWRIYNEQFF
>TRBJ1-1|large|TRBV6-1
CASSDRAPEAFF
>TRBJ1-2|large|TRBV6-1
CASRLEGATLTYGYTF
>TRBJ2-3|medium-sized|TRBV20-1
CSVGVSPQADTQYF
>TRBJ1-1|large|TRBV15
CATSRGWNTEAFF
>TRBJ1-1|-|TRBV20-1
CSARYGQGARTEAFF
>TRBJ1-1|medium-sized|TRBV12-3/TRBV12-4
CASSHGVGGSTEAFF
>TRBJ2-3|medium-sized|TRBV19
CASSMERTHQADTQYF
>TRBJ2-1|medium-sized|TRBV4-1
CASSPTTTPEQFF
>TRBJ2-2|medium-sized|TRBV3-1
CASSQRRAGVIGELFF
>TRBJ2-2|-|TRBV5-4
CASSQGGRSDTGELFF
>TRBJ2-2|-|TRBV30
CAWSAGLIRTGELFF
>TRBJ2-5|medium-sized|TRBV28
CASSYRGKGLETQYF
>TRBJ2-6|large|TRBV6-5
CASSYSNFGPSVLTF
>TRBJ1-2|-|TRBV20-1
CSARATGSNYGYTF
>TRBJ2-5|medium-sized|TRBV2
CAIRLADQETQYF
>TRBJ1-3|large|TRBV28
CASSKGQASFHHSSGNTIYF
>TRBJ1-5|medium-sized|TRBV9
CASSETDRPNQPQHF
>TRBJ2-1|medium-sized|TRBV19
CASSIDHVDSYNEQFF
>TRBJ1-5|medium-sized|TRBV12-3/TRBV12-4
CASRDSNQPQHF
>TRBJ1-2|medium-sized|TRBV10-2
CASSESATGTYGYTF
>TRBJ2-1|medium-sized|TRBV7-9
CASSPEVRTLLKNNEQFF
>TRBJ2-1|medium-sized|TRBV10-3
CAISEGGTYSYNEQFF
>TRBJ2-1|medium-sized|TRBV4-2
CASSPNPRLAGLYNEQFF
>TRBJ1-2|medium-sized|TRBV2
CASSEMVGPANYGYTF
>TRBJ1-1|medium-sized|TRBV30
CAWRGVAPEAFF
>TRBJ2-5|medium-sized|TRBV20-1
CSASPLAVKEETQYF